The text below deals with one T cell receptor beta chain. Sequencing used immunoSEQ multiplex PCR; TCRdb keeps in-frame clones, though not all of them. The table includes roughly 48,000 clones, 80% to 95% detected once. The sample belongs to a study of T cell changes during pregnancy in multiple sclerosis. V lost 1 base to trimming and J lost 9 bases; unmatched junction nucleotides: 9. Germline V CDR1 and CDR2: LGHNA, YNFKEQ. CDR3 length: 15 residues. This TCR was sampled from a female donor in good health, enrolled as a control in a pregnancy study. The gene calls are TRBV4-2 and TRBJ2-7; 10 bases map to TRBD2. Source: CD4+ T cells from peripheral blood mononuclear cells, taken in the second trimester of pregnancy. The chain's CDR3 is CASSQGASGSFGQYF. The CDR3 DNA reads TGTGCCAGCAGCCAAGGAGCTAGCGGGAGTTTTGGGCAGTACTTC.